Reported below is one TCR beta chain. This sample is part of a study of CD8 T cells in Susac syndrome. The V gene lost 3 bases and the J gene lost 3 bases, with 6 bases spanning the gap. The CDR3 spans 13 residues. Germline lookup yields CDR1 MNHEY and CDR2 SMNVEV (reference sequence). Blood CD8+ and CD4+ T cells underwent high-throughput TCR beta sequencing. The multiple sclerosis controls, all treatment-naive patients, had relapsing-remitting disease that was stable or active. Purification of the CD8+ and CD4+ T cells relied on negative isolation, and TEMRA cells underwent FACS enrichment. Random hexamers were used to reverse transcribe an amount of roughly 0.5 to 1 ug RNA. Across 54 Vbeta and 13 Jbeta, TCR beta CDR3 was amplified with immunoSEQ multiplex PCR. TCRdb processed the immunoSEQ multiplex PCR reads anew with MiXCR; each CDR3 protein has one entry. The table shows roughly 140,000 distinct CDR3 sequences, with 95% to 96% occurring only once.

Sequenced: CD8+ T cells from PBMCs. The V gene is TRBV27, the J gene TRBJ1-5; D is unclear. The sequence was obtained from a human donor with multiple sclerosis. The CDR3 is CASSLQFNQPQHF. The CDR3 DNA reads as TGTGCCAGCAGTTTGCAGTTCAATCAGCCCCAGCATTTT.